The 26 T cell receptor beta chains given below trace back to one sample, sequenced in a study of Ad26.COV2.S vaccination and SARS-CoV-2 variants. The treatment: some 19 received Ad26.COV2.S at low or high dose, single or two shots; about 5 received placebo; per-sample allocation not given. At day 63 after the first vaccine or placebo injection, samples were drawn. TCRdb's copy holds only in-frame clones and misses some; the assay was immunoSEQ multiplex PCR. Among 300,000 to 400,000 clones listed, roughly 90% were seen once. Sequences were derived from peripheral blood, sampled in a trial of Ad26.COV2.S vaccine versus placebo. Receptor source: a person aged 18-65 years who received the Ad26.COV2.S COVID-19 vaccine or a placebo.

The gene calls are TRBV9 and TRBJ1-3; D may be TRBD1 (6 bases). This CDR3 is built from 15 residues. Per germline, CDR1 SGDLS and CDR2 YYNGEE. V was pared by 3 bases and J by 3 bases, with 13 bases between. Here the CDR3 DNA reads TGTGCCAGCAGCGCCCAAGACAGGATTGGAAACACCATATATTTT. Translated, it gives CASSAQDRIGNTIYF.

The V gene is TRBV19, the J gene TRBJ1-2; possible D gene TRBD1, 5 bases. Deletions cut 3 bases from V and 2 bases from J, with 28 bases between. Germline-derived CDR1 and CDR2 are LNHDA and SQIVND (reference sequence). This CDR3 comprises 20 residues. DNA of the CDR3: TGTGCCAGTAGTATCGCTCTACCCTTCGACAGAGTTGGATTAAACTATGGCTACACCTTC. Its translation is CASSIALPFDRVGLNYGYTF.

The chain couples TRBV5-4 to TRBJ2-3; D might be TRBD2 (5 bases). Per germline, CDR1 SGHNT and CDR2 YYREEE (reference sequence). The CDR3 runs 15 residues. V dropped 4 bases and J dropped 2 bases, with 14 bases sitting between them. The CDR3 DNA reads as TGTGCCAGCAGCCTGCCCGGGGAGCCCACAGATACGCAGTATTTT. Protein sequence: CASSLPGEPTDTQYF.

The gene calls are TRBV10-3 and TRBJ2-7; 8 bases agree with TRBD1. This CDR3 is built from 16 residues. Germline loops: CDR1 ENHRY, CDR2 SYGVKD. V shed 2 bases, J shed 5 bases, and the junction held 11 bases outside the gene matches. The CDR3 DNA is TGTGCCATCAGTGAGACCGGGACAGGCATAACGGACGAGCAGTACTTC. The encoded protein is CAISETGTGITDEQYF.

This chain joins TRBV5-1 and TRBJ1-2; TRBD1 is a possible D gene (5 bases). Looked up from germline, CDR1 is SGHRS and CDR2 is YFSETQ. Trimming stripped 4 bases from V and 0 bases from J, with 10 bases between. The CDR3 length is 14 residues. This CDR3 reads CASSAGQPNYGYTF. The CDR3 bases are TGCGCCAGCAGCGCGGGGCAACCTAACTATGGCTACACCTTC.

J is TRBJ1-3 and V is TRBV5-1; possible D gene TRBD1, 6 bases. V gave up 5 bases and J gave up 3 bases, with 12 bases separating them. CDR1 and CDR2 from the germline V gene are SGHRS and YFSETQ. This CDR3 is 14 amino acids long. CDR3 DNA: TGCGCCAGCAGGCCGGGGGCGGTTGGAAACACCATATATTTT. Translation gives CASRPGAVGNTIYF.

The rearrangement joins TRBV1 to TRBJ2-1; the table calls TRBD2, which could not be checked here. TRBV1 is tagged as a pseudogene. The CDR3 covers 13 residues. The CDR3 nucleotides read TGCACCAGCAGCCAAGTAAGTAGCGGGTCGCAGTTCTTC. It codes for CTSSQVSSGSQFF.

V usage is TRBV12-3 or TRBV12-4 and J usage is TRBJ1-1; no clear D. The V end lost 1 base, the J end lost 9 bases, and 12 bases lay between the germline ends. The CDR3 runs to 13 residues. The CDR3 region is CASSLGPVQKAFF. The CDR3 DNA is TGTGCCAGCAGTTTAGGGCCAGTTCAAAAAGCTTTCTTT.

The CDR3 DNA reads as TGTGCCAGCAGCTTGGGTCGACAGTCTCTCACAGATACGCAGTATTTT. Protein: CASSLGRQSLTDTQYF. The chain combines TRBV11-3 with TRBJ2-3; TRBD1 is a possible D gene (5 bases). This CDR3 has 16 residues. The V end was cut by 3 bases, the J end by 2 bases, with 15 bases between. CDR1 and CDR2 (germline): SGHNT, YENEEA. Full variable domain (remainder filled in from reference TRBV11-3 and TRBJ2-3): EAGVVQSPRYKIIEKKQPVAFWCNPISGHNTLYWYLQNLGQGPELLIRYENEEAVDDSQLPKDRFSAERLKGVDSTLKIQPAELGDSAVYLCASSLGRQSLTDTQYFGPGTRLTVL.

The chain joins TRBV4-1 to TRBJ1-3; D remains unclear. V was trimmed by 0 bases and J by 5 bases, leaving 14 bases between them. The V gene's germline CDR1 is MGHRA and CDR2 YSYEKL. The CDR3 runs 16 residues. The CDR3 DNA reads TGCGCCAGCAGCCAAGATTGGGCCCAAGGGAGAAACACCATATATTTT. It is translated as CASSQDWAQGRNTIYF.

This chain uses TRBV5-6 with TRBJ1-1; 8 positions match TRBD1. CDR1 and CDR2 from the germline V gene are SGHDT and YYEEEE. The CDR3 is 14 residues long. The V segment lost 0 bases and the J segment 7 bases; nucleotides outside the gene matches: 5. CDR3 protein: CASSLALTGGEAFF. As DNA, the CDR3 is TGTGCCAGCAGCTTGGCCCTTACAGGGGGTGAAGCTTTCTTT.

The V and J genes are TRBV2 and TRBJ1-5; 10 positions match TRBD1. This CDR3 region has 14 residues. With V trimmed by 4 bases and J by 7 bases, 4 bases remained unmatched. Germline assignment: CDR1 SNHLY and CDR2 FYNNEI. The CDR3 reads CASSVGQGSQPQHF. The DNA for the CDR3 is TGTGCCAGCAGTGTGGGACAGGGGAGCCAGCCCCAGCATTTT. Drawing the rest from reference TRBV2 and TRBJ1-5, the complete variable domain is EPEVTQTPSHQVTQMGQEVILRCVPISNHLYFYWYRQILGQKVEFLVSFYNNEISEKSEIFDDQFSVERPDGSNFTLKIRSTKLEDSAMYFCASSVGQGSQPQHFGDGTRLSIL.

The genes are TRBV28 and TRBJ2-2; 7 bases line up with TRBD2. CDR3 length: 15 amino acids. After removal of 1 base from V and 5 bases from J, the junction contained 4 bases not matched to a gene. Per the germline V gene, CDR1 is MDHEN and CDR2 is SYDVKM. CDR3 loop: CASSLFGGRTGELFF. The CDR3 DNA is TGTGCCAGCAGTTTATTCGGCGGGAGAACCGGGGAGCTGTTTTTT.

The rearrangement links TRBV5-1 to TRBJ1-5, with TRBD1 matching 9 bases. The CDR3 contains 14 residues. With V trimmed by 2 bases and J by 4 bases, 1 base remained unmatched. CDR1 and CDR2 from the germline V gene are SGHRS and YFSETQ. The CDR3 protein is CASSFGQGNQPQHF. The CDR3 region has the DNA TGCGCCAGCAGCTTCGGACAGGGGAATCAGCCCCAGCATTTT.

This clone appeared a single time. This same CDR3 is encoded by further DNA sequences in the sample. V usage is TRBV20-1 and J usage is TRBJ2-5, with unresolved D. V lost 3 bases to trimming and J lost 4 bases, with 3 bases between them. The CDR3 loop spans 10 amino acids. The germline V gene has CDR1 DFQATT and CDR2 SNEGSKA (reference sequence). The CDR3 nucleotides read TGCAGTGCTAGCGGAGAGACCCAGTACTTC. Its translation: CSASGETQYF.

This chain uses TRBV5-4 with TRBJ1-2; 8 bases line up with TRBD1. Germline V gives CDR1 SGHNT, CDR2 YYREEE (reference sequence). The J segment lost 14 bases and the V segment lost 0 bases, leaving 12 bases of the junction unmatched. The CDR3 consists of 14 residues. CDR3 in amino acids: CASSLGQGLPARTF. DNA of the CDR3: TGTGCCAGCAGCTTGGGACAGGGGCTCCCTGCGAGGACCTTC.

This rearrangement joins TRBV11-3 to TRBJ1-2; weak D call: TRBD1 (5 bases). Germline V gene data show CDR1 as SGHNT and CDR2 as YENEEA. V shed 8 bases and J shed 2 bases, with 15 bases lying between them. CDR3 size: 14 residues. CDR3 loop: CASSQVGANYGYTF. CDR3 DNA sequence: TGTGCCAGCTCCCAGGTCGGGGCCAACTATGGCTACACCTTC.

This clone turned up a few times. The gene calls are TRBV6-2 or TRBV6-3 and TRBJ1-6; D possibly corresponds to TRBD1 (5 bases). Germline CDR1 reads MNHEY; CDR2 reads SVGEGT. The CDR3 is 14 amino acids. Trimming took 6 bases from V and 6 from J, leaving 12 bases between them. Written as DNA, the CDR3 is TGTGCCAGCAGCCCCGGGGACCTTAATTCACCCCTCCACTTT. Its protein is CASSPGDLNSPLHF.

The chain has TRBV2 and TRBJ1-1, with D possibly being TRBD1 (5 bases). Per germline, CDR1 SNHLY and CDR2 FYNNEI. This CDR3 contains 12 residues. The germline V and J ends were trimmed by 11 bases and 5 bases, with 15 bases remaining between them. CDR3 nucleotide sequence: TGTGCCGGGAATCAGGGACCTACTGAAGCTTTCTTT. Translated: CAGNQGPTEAFF. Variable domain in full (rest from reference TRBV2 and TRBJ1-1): EPEVTQTPSHQVTQMGQEVILRCVPISNHLYFYWYRQILGQKVEFLVSFYNNEISEKSEIFDDQFSVERPDGSNFTLKIRSTKLEDSAMYFCAGNQGPTEAFFGQGTRLTVV.

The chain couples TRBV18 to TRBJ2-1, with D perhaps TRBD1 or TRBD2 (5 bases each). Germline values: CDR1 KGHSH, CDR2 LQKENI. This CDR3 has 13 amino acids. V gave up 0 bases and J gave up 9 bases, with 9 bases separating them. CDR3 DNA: TGTGCCAGCTCACCACCGACTGGGGGTGAGCAGTTCTTC. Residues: CASSPPTGGEQFF.

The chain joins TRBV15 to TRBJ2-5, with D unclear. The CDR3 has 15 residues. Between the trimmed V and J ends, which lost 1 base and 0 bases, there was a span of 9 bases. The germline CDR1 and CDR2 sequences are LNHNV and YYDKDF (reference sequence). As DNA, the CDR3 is TGTGCCACCAGCAGAGTTATGGGATACCAAGAGACCCAGTACTTC. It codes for CATSRVMGYQETQYF.

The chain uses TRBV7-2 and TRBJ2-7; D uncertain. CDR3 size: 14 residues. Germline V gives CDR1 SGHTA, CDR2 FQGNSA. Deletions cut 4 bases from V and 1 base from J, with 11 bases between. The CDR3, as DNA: TGTGCCAGCAGCTCCTATTCAGGATCCTACGAGCAGTACTTC. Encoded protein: CASSSYSGSYEQYF.

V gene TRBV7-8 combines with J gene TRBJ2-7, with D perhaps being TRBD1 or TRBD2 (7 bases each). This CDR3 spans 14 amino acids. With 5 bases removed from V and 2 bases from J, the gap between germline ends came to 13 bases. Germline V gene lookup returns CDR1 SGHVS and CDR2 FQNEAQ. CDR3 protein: CASSQGGLAYEQYV. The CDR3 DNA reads TGTGCCAGCAGCCAGGGGGGGTTAGCCTACGAGCAGTACGTC.

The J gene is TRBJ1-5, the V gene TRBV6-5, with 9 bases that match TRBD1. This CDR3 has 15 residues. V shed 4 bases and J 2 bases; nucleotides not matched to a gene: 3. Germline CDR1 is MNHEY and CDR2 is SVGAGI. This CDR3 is CASSLDRGGNQPQHF. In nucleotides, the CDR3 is TGTGCCAGCAGTTTGGACAGGGGAGGCAATCAGCCCCAGCATTTT.

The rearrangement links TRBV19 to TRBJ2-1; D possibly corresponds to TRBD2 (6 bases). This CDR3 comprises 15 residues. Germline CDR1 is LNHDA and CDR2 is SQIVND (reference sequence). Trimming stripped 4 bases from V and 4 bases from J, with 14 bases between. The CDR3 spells CASSRRELDYNEQFF. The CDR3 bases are TGTGCCAGTAGTAGACGGGAGTTAGATTACAATGAGCAGTTCTTC. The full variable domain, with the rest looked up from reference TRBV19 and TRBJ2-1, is DGGITQSPKYLFRKEGQNVTLSCEQNLNHDAMYWYRQDPGQGLRLIYYSQIVNDFQKGDIAEGYSVSREKKESFPLTVTSAQKNPTAFYLCASSRRELDYNEQFFGPGTRLTVL.

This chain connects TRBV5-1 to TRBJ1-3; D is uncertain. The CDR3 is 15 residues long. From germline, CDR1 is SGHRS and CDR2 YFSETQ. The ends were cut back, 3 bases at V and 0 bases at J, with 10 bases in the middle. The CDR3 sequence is CASSSDGSSGNTIYF. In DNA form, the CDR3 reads TGCGCCAGCAGCTCTGACGGGAGCTCTGGAAACACCATATATTTT.